Below, 17 T cell receptor beta chains from the same sample are listed, as sequenced in a study of blood T cell repertoires in COVID-19. TCRdb's table, derived via immunoSEQ multiplex PCR, lists solely in-frame clones and lacks some. The table lists about 250,000 clones, roughly nine tenths of them singletons. Sequencing was done on a sample of peripheral blood. The receptor source for this set is a woman in her sixties who had recovered from COVID-19.

This clone was detected once. V gene TRBV11-2 combines with J gene TRBJ1-1; D ambiguous. Looked up from germline, CDR1 is SGHAT and CDR2 is FQNNGV. Trimming left V 3 bases short and J 1 base short, with 12 bases between. The CDR3 runs 15 residues. For the CDR3, the DNA is TGTGCCAGCAGCTTGACACCGGATACGAACACTGAAGCTTTCTTT. It specifies CASSLTPDTNTEAFF. The complete variable domain, with remaining parts taken from reference TRBV11-2 and TRBJ1-1, reads EAGVAQSPRYKIIEKRQSVAFWCNPISGHATLYWYQQILGQGPKLLIQFQNNGVVDDSQLPKDRFSAERLKGVDSTLKIQPAKLEDSAVYLCASSLTPDTNTEAFFGQGTRLTVV.

The chain joins TRBV7-3 to TRBJ1-4, with TRBD1 identical over 7 bases. After removal of 2 bases from V and 4 bases from J, the junction contained 7 bases not matched to a gene. Germline values: CDR1 SGHTA, CDR2 FQGTGA. This CDR3 comprises 16 residues. In DNA form, the CDR3 reads TGTGCCAGCAGCTTAGGGACAGACCCATTTAATGAAAAACTGTTTTTT. Protein product: CASSLGTDPFNEKLFF.

This chain joins TRBV19 and TRBJ2-5; D might be TRBD2 (6 bases). The CDR3 is 13 residues long. With 5 bases removed from V and 4 bases from J, the gap between germline ends came to 11 bases. CDR1 and CDR2 from the germline V gene are LNHDA and SQIVND (reference sequence). The CDR3 region has the DNA TGTGCCAGTAGTGCGCGGGGAGGAGAGACCCAGTACTTC. Translation gives CASSARGGETQYF.

The rearrangement joins TRBV6-6 to TRBJ1-3, with a possible D match to TRBD1 (5 bases). CDR1 and CDR2 (germline): MNHNY, SVGAGI (reference sequence). The V and J ends lost 6 bases and 12 bases respectively, with 12 bases between them. The CDR3 runs 11 residues. CDR3 sequence reads: CASRTREGIYF. In DNA, the CDR3 is TGTGCCAGCAGAACCAGGGAAGGCATATATTTT.

The chain employs TRBV6-5 and TRBJ1-6; weak D call: TRBD1 (5 bases). In germline, CDR1 is MNHEY, CDR2 SVGAGI. There are 12 residues in the CDR3. V shed 4 bases and J shed 13 bases, with 11 bases lying between them. CDR3 sequence: CASSFQGSPLHF. The CDR3 coding sequence is TGTGCCAGCAGTTTCCAGGGATCCCCCCTCCACTTT.

The genes are TRBV16 and TRBJ2-4; 8 nucleotides align to TRBD2. CDR3 length: 15 residues. Germline V gene data show CDR1 as KGHSY and CDR2 as FQNENV. V shed 4 bases and J 9 bases; nucleotides not matched to a gene: 11. The CDR3 loop reads CASSPGGLEEAIQYF. The DNA for the CDR3 is TGTGCCAGCAGCCCGGGGGGGCTAGAGGAGGCCATTCAGTACTTC.

V usage is TRBV4-2 and J usage is TRBJ1-2; D may be TRBD1 (5 bases). This CDR3 contains 11 residues. Germline V gene sequence: CDR1 LGHNA, CDR2 YNFKEQ. The V and J ends lost 3 bases and 12 bases respectively, with 11 bases between them. The CDR3 DNA reads as TGTGCCAGCAGCCAGGCGGGGGTCAACACCTTC. Encoded protein: CASSQAGVNTF.

This sequence joins TRBV4-1 and TRBJ2-1; 9 nucleotides match TRBD2. V gave up 2 bases and J gave up 9 bases; unmatched junction bases: 8. CDR1 is MGHRA and CDR2 is YSYEKL in the germline V gene. This CDR3 spans 15 amino acids. CDR3 nucleotide sequence: TGCGCCAGCAGCCAAATCGGGCGGGGGGGCTCTGAGCAGTTCTTC. Its protein is CASSQIGRGGSEQFF.

This sequence joins TRBV3-1 (or the pseudogene TRBV3-2) and TRBJ2-1; TRBD2 matches at 8 bases. CDR1 is LGHDT and CDR2 is YNNKEL in the germline V gene (reference sequence). Trimming removed 0 bases from V and 6 bases from J; junction bases left unmatched: 4. The CDR3 is 15 amino acids. DNA of the CDR3: TGTGCCAGCAGCCAAGATGGGGCGGGGGGCAATGAGCAGTTCTTC. Protein product: CASSQDGAGGNEQFF.

V usage is TRBV6-5 and J usage is TRBJ1-6; possibly TRBD1 for D (5 bases). CDR1 is MNHEY, CDR2 SVGAGI, per germline. V lost 11 bases, J lost 7 bases, and 15 bases lay in between. The CDR3 contains 13 residues. The CDR3 is CAGRQTKNSPLHF. DNA of the CDR3: TGTGCCGGAAGACAGACAAAAAATTCACCCCTCCACTTT.

This rearrangement joins TRBV5-5 to TRBJ2-1; possibly TRBD2 for D (7 bases). The CDR3 runs to 15 residues. The germline V gene encodes CDR1 SGHKS and CDR2 YYEKEE (reference sequence). V was trimmed by 7 bases and J by 9 bases, leaving 23 bases between them. The CDR3, as DNA: TGTGCCAGCCCCGATGTGGGGGGGGGCAGTGGTGAGCAGTTCTTC. Protein: CASPDVGGGSGEQFF.

The chain has TRBV2 and TRBJ2-7; 7 nucleotides agree with TRBD1. The V and J ends lost 7 bases and 6 bases, in that order; junction bases with no gene match: 9. The CDR3 has 13 residues. Per the germline V gene, CDR1 is SNHLY and CDR2 is FYNNEI. CDR3 protein: CASTQTGSGEQYF. CDR3 in DNA: TGTGCCAGCACCCAGACAGGGTCCGGCGAGCAGTACTTC.

V is TRBV3-1 (or the pseudogene TRBV3-2) and J is TRBJ2-3, with 7 bases that match TRBD2. CDR3 length: 15 residues. The trim removed 0 bases at V and 8 bases at J, leaving 8 bases unmatched. Germline loops: CDR1 LGHDT, CDR2 YNNKEL (reference sequence). For the CDR3, the DNA is TGTGCCAGCAGCCAAGATTCCTGGGCGGGGGTTACGCAGTATTTT. Protein product: CASSQDSWAGVTQYF.

The chain links TRBV7-9 to TRBJ1-1, with TRBD1 as a possible D gene (6 bases). With 5 bases removed from V and 6 bases from J, the gap between germline ends came to 13 bases. CDR3 length: 13 amino acids. CDR1 and CDR2 from the germline V gene are SEHNR and FQNEAQ (reference sequence). CDR3 sequence (DNA): TGTGCCAGCAGCCCAGGAACAGGGTCTGAAGCTTTCTTT. This gives the protein CASSPGTGSEAFF.

This chain joins TRBV11-1 and TRBJ1-1; D is possibly TRBD1 (5 bases). The ends were cut back, 5 bases at V and 2 bases at J, with 12 bases in the middle. CDR1 SGHAT and CDR2 FQDESV come from the germline V gene (reference sequence). This CDR3 is built from 14 residues. CDR3: CASSHQGLNTEAFF. The CDR3 region has the DNA TGTGCCAGCAGCCACCAGGGCCTTAACACTGAAGCTTTCTTT.

The chain recombines TRBV28 with TRBJ2-7; D remains unclear. V lost 2 bases, J lost 1 base, and 6 bases lay in between. The CDR3 covers 13 residues. CDR1 is MDHEN and CDR2 is SYDVKM in the germline V gene. CDR3 nucleotides: TGTGCCAGCAGTTTAGTCAGTTCCTACGAGCAGTACTTC. Its protein product is CASSLVSSYEQYF.

This chain joins TRBV19 and TRBJ2-2; 7 nucleotides agree with TRBD2. V lost 8 bases, J lost 0 bases, and 6 bases stayed unmatched. This CDR3 is 15 amino acids long. CDR1 is LNHDA, CDR2 SQIVND, per germline (reference sequence). In DNA form, the CDR3 reads TGTGCCAGTGCCCGGGGGGACTCGAACACCGGGGAGCTGTTTTTT. Its protein product is CASARGDSNTGELFF.